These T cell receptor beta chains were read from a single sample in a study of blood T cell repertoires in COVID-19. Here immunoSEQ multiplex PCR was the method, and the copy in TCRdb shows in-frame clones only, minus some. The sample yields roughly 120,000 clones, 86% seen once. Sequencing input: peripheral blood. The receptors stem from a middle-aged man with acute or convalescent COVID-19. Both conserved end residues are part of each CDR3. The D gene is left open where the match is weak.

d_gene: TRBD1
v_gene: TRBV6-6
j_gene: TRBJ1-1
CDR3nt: TGTGCCACACGGCGGACAGGCCAGAACACTGAAGCTTTCTTT
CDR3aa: CATRRTGQNTEAFF

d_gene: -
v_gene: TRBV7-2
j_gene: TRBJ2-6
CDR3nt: TGTGCCAGCAGCGCCGACAGCTCTGGGGCCAACGTCCTGACTTTC
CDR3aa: CASSADSSGANVLTF

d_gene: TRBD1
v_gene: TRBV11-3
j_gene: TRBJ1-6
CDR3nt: TGTGCCAGCAGCTTAGATCCGACGGACAGGGCAAATTCACCCCTCCACTTT
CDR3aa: CASSLDPTDRANSPLHF

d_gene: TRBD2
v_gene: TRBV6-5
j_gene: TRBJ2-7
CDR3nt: TGTGCCAGCACCTTAGCGGGGAAATCCTACGAGCAGTACTTC
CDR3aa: CASTLAGKSYEQYF

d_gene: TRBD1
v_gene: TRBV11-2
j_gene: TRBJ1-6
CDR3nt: TGTGCCACCCAGACAGGGAACTCACCCCTCCACTTT
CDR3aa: CATQTGNSPLHF

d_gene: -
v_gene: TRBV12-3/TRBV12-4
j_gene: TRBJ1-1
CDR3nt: TGTGCCAGCAATACAGGACGGAACACTGAAGCTTTCTTT
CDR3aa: CASNTGRNTEAFF

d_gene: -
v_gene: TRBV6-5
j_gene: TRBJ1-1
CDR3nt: TGTGCCAGCAGATCGGGGGGAAGGAGGACTGAAGCTTTCTTT
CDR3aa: CASRSGGRRTEAFF

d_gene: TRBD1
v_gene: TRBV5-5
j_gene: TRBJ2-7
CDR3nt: TGTGCCAGCAGCGACAGGGCATACTACGAGCAGTACTTC
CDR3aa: CASSDRAYYEQYF

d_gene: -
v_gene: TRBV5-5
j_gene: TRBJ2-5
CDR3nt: TGTGCCAGCAGCCAGGGCGACACAGGGTTCCCGGAGACCCAGTACTTC
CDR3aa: CASSQGDTGFPETQYF

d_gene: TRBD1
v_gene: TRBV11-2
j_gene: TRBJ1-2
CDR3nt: TGTGCCAGCAGCTTAAGGGACAGGGGGATCTATGGCTACACCTTC
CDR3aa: CASSLRDRGIYGYTF